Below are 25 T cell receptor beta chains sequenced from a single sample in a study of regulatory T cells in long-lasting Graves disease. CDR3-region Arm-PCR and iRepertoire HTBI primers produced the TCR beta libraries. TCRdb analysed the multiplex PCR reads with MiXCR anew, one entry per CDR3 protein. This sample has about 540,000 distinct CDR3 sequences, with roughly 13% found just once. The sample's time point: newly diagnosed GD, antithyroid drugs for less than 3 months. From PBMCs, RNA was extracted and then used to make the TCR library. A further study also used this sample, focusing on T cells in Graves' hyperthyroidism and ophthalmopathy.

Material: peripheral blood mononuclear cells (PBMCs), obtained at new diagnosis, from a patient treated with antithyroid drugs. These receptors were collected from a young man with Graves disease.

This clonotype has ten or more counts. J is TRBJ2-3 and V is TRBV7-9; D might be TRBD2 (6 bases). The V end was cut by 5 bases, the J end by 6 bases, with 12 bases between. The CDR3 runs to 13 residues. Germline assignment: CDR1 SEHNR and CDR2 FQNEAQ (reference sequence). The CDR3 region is CASSRGTVDTQYF. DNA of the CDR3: TGTGCCAGCAGCCGCGGGACTGTGGATACGCAGTATTTT.

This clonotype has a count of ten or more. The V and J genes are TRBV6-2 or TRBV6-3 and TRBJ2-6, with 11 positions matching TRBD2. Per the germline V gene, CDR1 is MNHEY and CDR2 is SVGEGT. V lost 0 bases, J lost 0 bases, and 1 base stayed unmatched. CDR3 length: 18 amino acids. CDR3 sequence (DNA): TGTGCCAGCAGTTACTCGACTAGCGGGAACTCTGGGGCCAACGTCCTGACTTTC. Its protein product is CASSYSTSGNSGANVLTF.

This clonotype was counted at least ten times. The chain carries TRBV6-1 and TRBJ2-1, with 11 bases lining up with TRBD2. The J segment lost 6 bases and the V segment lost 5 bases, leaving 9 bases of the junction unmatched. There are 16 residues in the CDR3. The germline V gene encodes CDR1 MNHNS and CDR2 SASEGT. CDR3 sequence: CASSNTLAGGSNEQFF. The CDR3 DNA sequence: TGTGCCAGCAGTAATACGCTAGCGGGAGGTTCCAATGAGCAGTTCTTC.

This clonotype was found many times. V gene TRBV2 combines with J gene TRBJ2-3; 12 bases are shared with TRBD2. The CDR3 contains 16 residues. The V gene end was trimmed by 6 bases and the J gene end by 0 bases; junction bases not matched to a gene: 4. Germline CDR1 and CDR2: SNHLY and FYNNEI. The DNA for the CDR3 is TGTGCCAGCAGCTTAGGACTAGCGGGAAGCACAGATACGCAGTATTTT. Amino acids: CASSLGLAGSTDTQYF.

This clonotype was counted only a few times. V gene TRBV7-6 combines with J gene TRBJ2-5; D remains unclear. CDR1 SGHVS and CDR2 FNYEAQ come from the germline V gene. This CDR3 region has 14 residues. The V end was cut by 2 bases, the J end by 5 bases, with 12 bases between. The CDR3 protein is CASSLSTGRETQYF. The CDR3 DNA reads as TGTGCCAGCAGCTTATCAACCGGTCGGGAGACCCAGTACTTC. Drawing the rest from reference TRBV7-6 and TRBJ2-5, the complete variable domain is GAGVSQSPRYKVTKRGQDVALRCDPISGHVSLYWYRQALGQGPEFLTYFNYEAQQDKSGLPNDRFSAERPEGSISTLTIQRTEQRDSAMYRCASSLSTGRETQYFGPGTRLLVL.

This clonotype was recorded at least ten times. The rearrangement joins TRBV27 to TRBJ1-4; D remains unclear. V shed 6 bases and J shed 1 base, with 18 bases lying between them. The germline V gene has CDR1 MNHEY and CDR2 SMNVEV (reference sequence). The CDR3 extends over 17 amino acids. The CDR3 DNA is TGTGCCAGCAGAACCCTGGGCGGCAGGAGAACTAATGAAAAACTGTTTTTT. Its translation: CASRTLGGRRTNEKLFF.

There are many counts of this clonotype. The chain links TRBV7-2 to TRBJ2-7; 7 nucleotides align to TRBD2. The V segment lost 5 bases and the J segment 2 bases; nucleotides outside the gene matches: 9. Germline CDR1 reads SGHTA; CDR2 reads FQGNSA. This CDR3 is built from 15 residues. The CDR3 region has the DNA TGTGCCAGCAGCGAAACTAGTGGGGGGGCCTACGAGCAGTACTTC. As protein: CASSETSGGAYEQYF.

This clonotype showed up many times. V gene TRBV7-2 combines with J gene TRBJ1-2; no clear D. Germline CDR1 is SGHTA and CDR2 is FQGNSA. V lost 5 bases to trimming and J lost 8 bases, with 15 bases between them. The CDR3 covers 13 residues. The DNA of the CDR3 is TGTGCCAGCAGCCCGAGGACCGTCGGGGGCTACACCTTC. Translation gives CASSPRTVGGYTF.

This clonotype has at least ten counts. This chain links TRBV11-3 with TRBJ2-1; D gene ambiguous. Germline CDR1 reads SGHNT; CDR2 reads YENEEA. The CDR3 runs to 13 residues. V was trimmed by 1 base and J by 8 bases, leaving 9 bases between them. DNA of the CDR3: TGTGCCAGCAGCTTAGGCGTAATGGATGAGCAGTTCTTC. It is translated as CASSLGVMDEQFF.

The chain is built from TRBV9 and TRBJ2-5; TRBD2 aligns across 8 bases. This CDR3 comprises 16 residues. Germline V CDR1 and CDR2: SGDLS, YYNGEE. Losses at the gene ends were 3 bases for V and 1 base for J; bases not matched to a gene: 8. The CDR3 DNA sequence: TGTGCCAGCAGCGGAGGCGTTCGGGAGGGCCAAGAGACCCAGTACTTC. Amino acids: CASSGGVREGQETQYF.

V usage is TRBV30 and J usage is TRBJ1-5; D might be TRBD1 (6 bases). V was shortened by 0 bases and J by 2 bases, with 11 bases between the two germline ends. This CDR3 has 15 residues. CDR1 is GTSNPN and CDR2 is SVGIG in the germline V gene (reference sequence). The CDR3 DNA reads TGTGCCTGGAGTGTAGGGGGGGGCGGCAATCAGCCCCAGCATTTT. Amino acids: CAWSVGGGGNQPQHF.

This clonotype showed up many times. The CDR3 loop reads CASSFLGQGGQPQHF. CDR3 nucleotides: TGTGCCAGCAGTTTTTTAGGGCAGGGTGGTCAGCCCCAGCATTTT. This chain joins TRBV27 and TRBJ1-5; possible D gene TRBD1, 5 bases. The V end was cut by 3 bases, the J end by 6 bases, with 15 bases between. The CDR3 length is 15 residues. Germline lookup yields CDR1 MNHEY and CDR2 SMNVEV (reference sequence).

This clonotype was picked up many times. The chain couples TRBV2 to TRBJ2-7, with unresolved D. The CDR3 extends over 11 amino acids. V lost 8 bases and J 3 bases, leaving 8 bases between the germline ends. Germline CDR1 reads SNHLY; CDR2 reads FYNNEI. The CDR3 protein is CASGPYYEQYF. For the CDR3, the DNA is TGTGCCAGCGGACCATACTACGAGCAGTACTTC.

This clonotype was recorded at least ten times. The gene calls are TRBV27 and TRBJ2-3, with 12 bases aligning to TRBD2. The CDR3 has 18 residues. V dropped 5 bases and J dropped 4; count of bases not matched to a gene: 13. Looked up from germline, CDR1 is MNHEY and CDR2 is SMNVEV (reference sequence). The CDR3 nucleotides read TGTGCCAGCAGTACTACGCGTGGACTAGCGGGAATGGCAGATACGCAGTATTTT. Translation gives CASSTTRGLAGMADTQYF.

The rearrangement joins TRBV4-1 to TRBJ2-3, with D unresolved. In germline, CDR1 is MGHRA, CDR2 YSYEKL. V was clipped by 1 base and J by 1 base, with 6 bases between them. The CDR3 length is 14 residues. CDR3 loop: CASSQGVRTDTQYF. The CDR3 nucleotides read TGCGCCAGCAGCCAAGGGGTCCGCACAGATACGCAGTATTTT.

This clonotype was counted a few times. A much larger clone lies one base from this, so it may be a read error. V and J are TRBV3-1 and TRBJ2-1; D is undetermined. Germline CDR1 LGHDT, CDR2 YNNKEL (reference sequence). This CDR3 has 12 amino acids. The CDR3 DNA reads TGTGCCAGCAGCCAAGCGGGCGATGAGCAGCTCTTC. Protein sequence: CASSQAGDEQLF.

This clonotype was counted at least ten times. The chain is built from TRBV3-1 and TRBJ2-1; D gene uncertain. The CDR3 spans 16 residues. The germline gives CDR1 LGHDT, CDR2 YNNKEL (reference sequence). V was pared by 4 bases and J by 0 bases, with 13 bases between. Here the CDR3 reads CASSPDGPSSYNEQFF. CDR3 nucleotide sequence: TGTGCCAGCAGCCCGGACGGACCGAGCTCCTACAATGAGCAGTTCTTC.

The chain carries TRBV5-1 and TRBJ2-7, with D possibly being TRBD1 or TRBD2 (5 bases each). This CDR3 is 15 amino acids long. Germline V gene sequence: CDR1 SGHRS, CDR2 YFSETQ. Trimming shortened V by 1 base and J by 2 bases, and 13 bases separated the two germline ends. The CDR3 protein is CASSLMGETAYEQYF. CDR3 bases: TGCGCCAGCAGCTTGATGGGGGAAACGGCCTACGAGCAGTACTTC.

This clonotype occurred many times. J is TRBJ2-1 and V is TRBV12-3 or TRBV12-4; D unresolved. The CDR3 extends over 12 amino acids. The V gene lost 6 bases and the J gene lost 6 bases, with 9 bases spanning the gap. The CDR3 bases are TGTGCCAGCAGAGATGGGCGCAATGAGCAGTTCTTC. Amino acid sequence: CASRDGRNEQFF.

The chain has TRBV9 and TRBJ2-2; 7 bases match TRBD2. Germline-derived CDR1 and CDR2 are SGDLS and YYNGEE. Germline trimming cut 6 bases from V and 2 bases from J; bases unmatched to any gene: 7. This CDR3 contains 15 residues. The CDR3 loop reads CASTGGLLNTGELFF. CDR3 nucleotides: TGTGCCAGCACGGGGGGACTACTAAACACCGGGGAGCTGTTTTTT.

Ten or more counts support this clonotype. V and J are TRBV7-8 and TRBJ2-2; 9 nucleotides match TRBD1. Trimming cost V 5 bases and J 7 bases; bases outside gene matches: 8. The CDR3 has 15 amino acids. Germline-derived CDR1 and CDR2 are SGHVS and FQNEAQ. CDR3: CASSADRGLSGELFF. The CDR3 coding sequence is TGTGCCAGCAGCGCCGACAGGGGGTTGAGCGGGGAGCTGTTTTTT.

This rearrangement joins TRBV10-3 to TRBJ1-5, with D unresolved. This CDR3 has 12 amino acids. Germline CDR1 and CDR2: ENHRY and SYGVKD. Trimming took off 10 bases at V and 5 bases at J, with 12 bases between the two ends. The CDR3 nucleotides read TGTGCCACCGGGCCCTCCCATCAGCCCCAGCATTTT. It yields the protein CATGPSHQPQHF.

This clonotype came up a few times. As DNA, the CDR3 is TGTGCCACCAGGGATCCGCTTGGTGAGCAGTTCTTC. It codes for CATRDPLGEQFF. The gene calls are TRBV24-1 and TRBJ2-1; D gene uncertain. Looked up from germline, CDR1 is KGHDR and CDR2 is SFDVKD. The CDR3 is 12 residues long. V lost 7 bases and J lost 9, with 12 bases in between.

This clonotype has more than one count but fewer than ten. In DNA form, the CDR3 reads TGTGCCATCAGCGCCTTGGGGCGGGGATCTAACAATGAGCAGTTCTTC. Protein sequence: CAISALGRGSNNEQFF. This chain joins TRBV10-3 and TRBJ2-1; D might be TRBD2 (6 bases). The CDR3 extends over 16 amino acids. Trimming took off 6 bases at V and 5 bases at J, with 20 bases between the two ends. CDR1 ENHRY and CDR2 SYGVKD come from the germline V gene.

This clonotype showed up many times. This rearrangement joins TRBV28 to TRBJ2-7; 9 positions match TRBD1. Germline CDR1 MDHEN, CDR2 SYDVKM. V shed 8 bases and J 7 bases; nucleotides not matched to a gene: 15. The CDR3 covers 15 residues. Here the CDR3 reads CASPPPGTGRVEQYF. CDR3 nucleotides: TGTGCCAGCCCCCCCCCCGGGACAGGGAGGGTGGAGCAGTACTTC. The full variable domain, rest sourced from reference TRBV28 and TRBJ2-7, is DVKVTQSSRYLVKRTGEKVFLECVQDMDHENMFWYRQDPGLGLRLIYFSYDVKMKEKGDIPEGYSVSREKKERFSLILESASTNQTSMYLCASPPPGTGRVEQYFGPGTRLTVT.